This passage covers 32 T cell receptor beta chains from one sample sequenced in a study of T cell responses to AZD1222 COVID-19 vaccine. Some clones are missing from TCRdb's copy, which holds only in-frame ones; the method was immunoSEQ multiplex PCR. The sample lists around 140,000 clones, 93% occurring once. This specimen was peripheral blood, taken on day 0 of AZD1222 vaccination. The receptors originated from an adult in good health.

The chain employs TRBV5-6 and TRBJ2-5; TRBD2 matches 10 bases. CDR1 is SGHDT, CDR2 YYEEEE, per germline. The CDR3 sequence is 15 residues long. With 4 bases clipped from V and 5 bases from J, the junction kept 8 bases outside the gene matches. The CDR3 reads CASSPAGGPEETQYF. The DNA for the CDR3 is TGTGCCAGCAGCCCAGCGGGGGGGCCGGAGGAGACCCAGTACTTC. Variable domain in full (rest from reference TRBV5-6 and TRBJ2-5): DAGVTQSPTHLIKTRGQQVTLRCSPKSGHDTVSWYQQALGQGPQFIFQYYEEEERQRGNFPDRFSGHQFPNYSSELNVNALLLGDSALYLCASSPAGGPEETQYFGPGTRLLVL.

The V gene is TRBV7-8, the J gene TRBJ2-7, with 7 positions matching TRBD1. The CDR3 contains 13 residues. After removal of 5 bases from V and 2 bases from J, the junction contained 3 bases not matched to a gene. The germline CDR1 and CDR2 sequences are SGHVS and FQNEAQ. Here the CDR3 DNA reads TGTGCCAGCAGCCCGGGACAGACCTACGAGCAGTACTTC. Its translation is CASSPGQTYEQYF.

The chain carries TRBV10-3 and TRBJ2-2; tentative D call: TRBD1 (6 bases). The germline V and J ends were trimmed by 7 bases and 4 bases, with 13 bases remaining between them. Germline loops: CDR1 ENHRY, CDR2 SYGVKD. The CDR3 runs to 14 residues. The chain's CDR3 is CAITKTGVTGELFF. The CDR3 DNA reads TGTGCCATCACCAAGACAGGCGTCACCGGGGAGCTGTTTTTT.

Comments on this clone: A read error may produce the germline difference seen at one junction end. The chain recombines TRBV9 with TRBJ2-6; D gene uncertain. Germline CDR1 reads SGDLS; CDR2 reads YYNGEE. This CDR3 has 17 residues. The chain's CDR3 is CASTVGPPTSGANVLTF. The CDR3 DNA follows: TGTGCCAGCACCGTAGGGCCACCCACCTCTGGGGCCAACGTCCTGACTTTC.

The V call is TRBV27, the J call TRBJ2-3; D unresolved. Germline V gives CDR1 MNHEY, CDR2 SMNVEV (reference sequence). The CDR3 loop spans 12 amino acids. Trimming pared 3 bases from V and 5 bases from J, leaving 6 bases between. The CDR3 nucleotides are TGTGCCAGCAGTTTCCTTAGAGATACGCAGTATTTT. Its translation: CASSFLRDTQYF.

This chain connects TRBV19 to TRBJ2-2; D unresolved. This CDR3 has 14 amino acids. CDR1 is LNHDA and CDR2 is SQIVND in the germline V gene (reference sequence). With 5 bases removed from V and 4 bases from J, the gap between germline ends came to 11 bases. This CDR3 is CASSLSRRTGELFF. The DNA of the CDR3 is TGTGCCAGTAGTCTCTCTAGGCGCACCGGGGAGCTGTTTTTT.

The chain joins TRBV29-1 to TRBJ1-1; no clear D gene. Germline V gene lookup returns CDR1 SQVTM and CDR2 ANQGSEA. The CDR3 consists of 11 residues. Trimming took off 7 bases at V and 11 bases at J, with 17 bases between the two ends. The CDR3 DNA is TGCAGCGGCGTCAGAGCCCCTCAGGCTTTCTTT. Translation gives CSGVRAPQAFF.

Only one count was recorded for this clone. The chain couples TRBV5-4 to TRBJ1-5, with D possibly being TRBD1 (5 bases). V lost 4 bases and J 1 base, leaving 9 bases between the germline ends. Germline V gives CDR1 SGHNT, CDR2 YYREEE (reference sequence). The CDR3 consists of 14 residues. The CDR3 protein is CASSQGGSNQPQHF. CDR3 sequence (DNA): TGTGCCAGCAGCCAGGGTGGGAGCAATCAGCCCCAGCATTTT.

The V and J genes are TRBV5-1 and TRBJ2-3, with D possibly matching TRBD2 (6 bases). The CDR3 is 15 amino acids. The germline CDR1 and CDR2 sequences are SGHRS and YFSETQ. Trimming pared 2 bases from V and 2 bases from J, leaving 12 bases between. CDR3: CASSFGGVPTDTQYF. Here the CDR3 DNA reads TGCGCCAGCAGCTTCGGAGGGGTCCCCACAGATACGCAGTATTTT.

The rearrangement joins TRBV27 to TRBJ2-7, with D unclear. Trimming left V 2 bases short and J 2 bases short, with 13 bases between. Germline V lookup: CDR1 MNHEY, CDR2 SMNVEV (reference sequence). The CDR3 length is 15 residues. The CDR3 nucleotides are TGTGCCAGCAGTTTAAGGGCCAGCAGCACCTACGAGCAGTACTTC. Translating gives CASSLRASSTYEQYF.

The chain combines TRBV7-3 with TRBJ2-1; no firm D call. This CDR3 comprises 13 residues. V was shortened by 2 bases and J by 9 bases, with 11 bases between the two germline ends. Germline V lookup: CDR1 SGHTA, CDR2 FQGTGA. The CDR3 here is CASSLERVAEQFF. The CDR3 DNA reads as TGTGCCAGCAGCTTAGAGCGTGTTGCTGAGCAGTTCTTC. Complete variable domain (other parts from reference TRBV7-3 and TRBJ2-1): GAGVSQTPSNKVTEKGKYVELRCDPISGHTALYWYRQSLGQGPEFLIYFQGTGAADDSGLPNDRFFAVRPEGSVSTLKIQRTERGDSAVYLCASSLERVAEQFFGPGTRLTVL.

CDR3 DNA sequence: TGTGCCAGCAGCCAGGTGACAGGGGACAATCAGCCCCAGCATTTT. Protein product: CASSQVTGDNQPQHF. V usage is TRBV3-1 (or the pseudogene TRBV3-2) and J usage is TRBJ1-5; 8 nucleotides agree with TRBD1. CDR1 is LGHDT, CDR2 YNNKEL, per germline (reference sequence). CDR3 length equals 15 residues. The V and J ends lost 3 bases and 3 bases, in that order; junction bases with no gene match: 4.

This rearrangement joins TRBV4-2 to TRBJ2-2, with TRBD2 matching over 7 bases. Per the germline V gene, CDR1 is LGHNA and CDR2 is YNFKEQ. The CDR3 contains 14 residues. Trimming cost V 6 bases and J 4 bases; bases outside gene matches: 5. The CDR3 DNA reads as TGTGCCAGCAGTCACATAGCGGGCACCGGGGAGCTGTTTTTT. It is translated as CASSHIAGTGELFF.

The chain links TRBV24-1 to TRBJ1-5; D is possibly TRBD1 (5 bases). Germline CDR1 is KGHDR and CDR2 is SFDVKD. V was shortened by 2 bases and J by 0 bases, with 7 bases between the two germline ends. The CDR3 contains 15 residues. The CDR3 loop is CATSDSGDSNQPQHF. In nucleotides, the CDR3 is TGTGCCACCAGTGATTCGGGGGATAGCAATCAGCCCCAGCATTTT.

The rearrangement joins TRBV9 to TRBJ1-5, with 9 bases that match TRBD1. Germline lookup yields CDR1 SGDLS and CDR2 YYNGEE. This CDR3 region has 15 residues. V dropped 2 bases and J dropped 5; count of bases not matched to a gene: 5. The CDR3 loop is CASSVGQGKDQPQHF. The CDR3 coding sequence is TGTGCCAGCAGCGTGGGACAGGGAAAGGATCAGCCCCAGCATTTT.

The chain employs TRBV27 and TRBJ1-2; the D is unclear. This CDR3 has 14 residues. The V end lost 2 bases, the J end lost 5 bases, and 12 bases lay between the germline ends. Per germline, CDR1 MNHEY and CDR2 SMNVEV (reference sequence). The CDR3 reads CASSLRQAPYGYTF. The CDR3 nucleotides read TGTGCCAGCAGTTTACGGCAGGCCCCTTATGGCTACACCTTC.

The CDR3 DNA follows: TGTGCCAGCAGCTTAGCTAAGGTGTGGCGCGAGGACACTGAAGCTTTCTTT. It is translated as CASSLAKVWREDTEAFF. The chain has TRBV7-9 and TRBJ1-1; D is ambiguous. The germline V and J ends were trimmed by 0 bases and 3 bases, with 17 bases remaining between them. The CDR3 loop spans 17 amino acids. Germline values: CDR1 SEHNR, CDR2 FQNEAQ (reference sequence).

This clone appeared a single time. CDR3 coding DNA: TGTGCCAGCAGCTTAACCGGGACAAATAATGAAAAACTGTTTTTT. Amino acid sequence: CASSLTGTNNEKLFF. The rearrangement uses TRBV5-6 and TRBJ1-4; the D gene is possibly TRBD1 (6 bases). The CDR3 length is 15 residues. Germline values: CDR1 SGHDT, CDR2 YYEEEE. Trimming removed 2 bases at V and 4 bases at J, with 12 bases between.

The chain couples TRBV6-2 or TRBV6-3 to TRBJ2-7; TRBD1 or TRBD2 may be the D gene (5 bases each). The V gene lost 0 bases and the J gene lost 5 bases, with 11 bases spanning the gap. CDR1 is MNHEY and CDR2 is SVGEGT in the germline V gene. The CDR3 spans 14 residues. CDR3 loop: CASSYSGEGDEQYF. The DNA for the CDR3 is TGTGCCAGCAGTTACTCGGGGGAAGGCGACGAGCAGTACTTC.

As regards this clone: Other nucleotide sequences from this sample produce the same CDR3. The CDR3 region is CASSPGLYGYTF. For the CDR3, the DNA is TGTGCCAGCAGTCCCGGATTATATGGCTACACCTTC. The chain is built from TRBV6-5 and TRBJ1-2, with no clear D. V dropped 5 bases and J dropped 5 bases, with 9 bases sitting between them. This CDR3 is built from 12 residues. CDR1 is MNHEY, CDR2 SVGAGI, per germline.

The chain is built from TRBV4-2 and TRBJ1-1; D is uncertain. The V gene lost 0 bases and the J gene lost 0 bases, with 8 bases spanning the gap. CDR1 and CDR2 from the germline V gene are LGHNA and YNFKEQ. The length of the CDR3 is 15 residues. The CDR3 is CASSQEPYMNTEAFF. CDR3 bases: TGTGCCAGCAGCCAAGAGCCCTACATGAACACTGAAGCTTTCTTT.

The chain recombines TRBV7-2 with TRBJ1-2; 7 bases fit TRBD1. This CDR3 spans 14 amino acids. Germline assignment: CDR1 SGHTA and CDR2 FQGNSA. The J segment lost 6 bases and the V segment lost 3 bases, leaving 7 bases of the junction unmatched. DNA of the CDR3: TGTGCCAGCAGCTTCCGGACAGGAGCTGATGGCTACACCTTC. This sequence encodes CASSFRTGADGYTF.

V and J are TRBV7-9 and TRBJ2-5, with D tentatively TRBD2 (5 bases). There are 17 residues in the CDR3. V lost 1 base and J 4 bases, leaving 19 bases between the germline ends. Germline CDR1 and CDR2: SEHNR and FQNEAQ (reference sequence). Here the CDR3 DNA reads TGTGCCAGCAGCTTAGACGGGGTGGGAGTATCTGGAGAGACCCAGTACTTC. Encoded protein: CASSLDGVGVSGETQYF.

This chain joins TRBV6-2 or TRBV6-3 and TRBJ2-3; tentative D call: TRBD1 (5 bases). This CDR3 contains 14 residues. Germline values: CDR1 MNHEY, CDR2 SVGEGT. V was trimmed by 4 bases and J by 2 bases, leaving 10 bases between them. DNA of the CDR3: TGTGCCAGCAGTTCTGCGGACAACACAGATACGCAGTATTTT. It translates to CASSSADNTDTQYF.

The rearrangement joins TRBV10-3 to TRBJ2-7; D could derive from TRBD1 or TRBD2 (5 bases each). Germline CDR1 ENHRY, CDR2 SYGVKD. The CDR3 is made up of 15 amino acids. The V end was cut by 0 bases, the J end by 5 bases, with 14 bases between. This chain's CDR3 is CAISESLGTRDEQYF. Written as DNA, the CDR3 is TGTGCCATCAGTGAGTCCTTGGGGACGAGGGACGAGCAGTACTTC.

This chain uses TRBV7-6 with TRBJ2-7; 9 nucleotides line up with TRBD2. This CDR3 has 16 amino acids. After removal of 4 bases from V and 4 bases from J, the junction contained 11 bases not matched to a gene. Germline CDR1 and CDR2: SGHVS and FNYEAQ. The CDR3 nucleotides are TGTGCCAGCAGCTCCCGAGCGGGGGGCGTTTCGTACGAGCAGTACTTC. Protein: CASSSRAGGVSYEQYF.

This rearrangement joins TRBV6-2 or TRBV6-3 to TRBJ1-5, with D possibly TRBD1 on 5 matching bases. The V gene lost 2 bases and the J gene lost 0 bases, with 14 bases spanning the gap. In germline, CDR1 is MNHEY, CDR2 SVGEGT. This CDR3 is 17 amino acids long. For the CDR3, the DNA is TGTGCCAGCAGTTACCCCCCTCCAGGGCTTAGCAATCAGCCCCAGCATTTT. Translated: CASSYPPPGLSNQPQHF.

The chain employs TRBV19 and TRBJ1-5; D is unresolved. Germline lookup yields CDR1 LNHDA and CDR2 SQIVND (reference sequence). The CDR3 is 15 amino acids. The V gene lost 7 bases and the J gene lost 2 bases, with 15 bases spanning the gap. DNA of the CDR3: TGTGCCAGTACCCCGGTCCTTGGGGGCAATCAGCCCCAGCATTTT. Translated, it gives CASTPVLGGNQPQHF. Filled out from reference TRBV19 and TRBJ1-5, the complete variable domain reads DGGITQSPKYLFRKEGQNVTLSCEQNLNHDAMYWYRQDPGQGLRLIYYSQIVNDFQKGDIAEGYSVSREKKESFPLTVTSAQKNPTAFYLCASTPVLGGNQPQHFGDGTRLSIL.

The chain links TRBV6-6 to TRBJ2-2, with D maybe TRBD1 (5 bases). The CDR3 extends over 13 amino acids. Germline lookup yields CDR1 MNHNY and CDR2 SVGAGI (reference sequence). V lost 6 bases and J lost 5, with 10 bases in between. CDR3 amino acids: CASRGRGTGELFF. The CDR3 nucleotides are TGTGCCAGCAGAGGAAGGGGAACCGGGGAGCTGTTTTTT.

J is TRBJ2-2 and V is TRBV7-9; 7 nucleotides agree with TRBD2. Per germline, CDR1 SEHNR and CDR2 FQNEAQ (reference sequence). V gave up 5 bases and J gave up 2 bases; unmatched junction bases: 5. The length of the CDR3 is 15 residues. In DNA, the CDR3 is TGTGCCAGCAGCGTGAGCGGGGACAACACCGGGGAGCTGTTTTTT. Translating gives CASSVSGDNTGELFF.

This chain links TRBV7-9 with TRBJ2-2; 7 bases agree with TRBD2. The germline gives CDR1 SEHNR, CDR2 FQNEAQ (reference sequence). The CDR3 sequence is 14 residues long. Unmatched junction bases numbered 11, after V lost 5 bases and J lost 11 bases. This CDR3 is CASSPTLTGGELFF. As DNA, the CDR3 is TGTGCCAGCAGCCCGACACTGACGGGAGGTGAGCTGTTTTTT.

The chain employs TRBV7-2 and TRBJ2-7; 7 positions match TRBD1. Germline V CDR1 and CDR2: SGHTA, FQGNSA. V lost 5 bases to trimming and J lost 1 base; unmatched junction nucleotides: 5. The CDR3 is made up of 14 amino acids. CDR3 DNA: TGTGCCAGCAGCGGGACAGTGACTTCCTACGAGCAGTACTTC. This encodes CASSGTVTSYEQYF.